This T cell receptor beta chain stems from a study of blood T cell repertoires in COVID-19 (dated by TCRdb to about 2020). About the investigation overall: The collaborator samples originated in the United States, Italy and Spain and spanned the acute and convalescent phases of COVID-19. A de-identified subject ID, COVID-19 status, age in years and sex were almost always included in the sample metadata. Subjects who had been exposed to COVID-19, were actively infected with it, or had recovered from it provided the deeply sampled blood TCRbeta repertoires that made up the dataset. The samples were drawn from the first 160 participants of the ongoing ImmuneRACE study and from 1,254 subjects provided by 6 global collaborators. The repertoires were made available in a free public database intended to serve as a resource for research on the immune response to SARS-CoV-2. The prospective study material was composed of cDNA or gDNA derived from T cells, B-cell-depleted T cells, or PBMCs. Where available, HLA class I and class II types were taken from metadata supplied by the sample provider and were not determined by assay-based typing.

TCRbeta CDR3 regions were amplified from genomic DNA by means of the immunoSEQ Assay, a bias-controlled multiplex PCR. The authors' pipeline ran thus. The number of nucleated cells in each sample was estimated by amplification of reference gene primers within the assay. Sequence reads were collapsed and filtered to measure the absolute abundance of every unique TCRbeta CDR3 rearrangement. For each sample, productive Simpson clonality was calculated as the square root of Simpson's diversity index across productive rearrangements. TCRdb mirrors the immuneACCESS table, restricted to in-frame sequences. Some clones are absent from its copies; in checked studies, under half trace to an unresolved V gene, and the reason for the others is unknown. V and J calls and clone size are as listed in that table; D and trimming were resolved from the DNA. This sample gives 35,000 to 55,000 clones in total; more than 70% of them show up just once. The top ten clonotypes cover roughly 3.3% of the sample.

Study-level results and caveats: Clinical and demographic metadata were provided uncurated, with the amount varying by source and participant.

The germline V gene gives CDR1 as SGHRS and CDR2 as YFSETQ. The CDR3 runs 16 residues from the cysteine to the phenylalanine. The read is trimmed to its CDR3 DNA, 48 bases read in frame from base 1. Trimming at the junction amounts to 5 bases on V and 5 bases on J, and the germline ends lie 17 bases apart. Each collaborating institution followed its own protocols to collect whole blood in K2EDTA tubes. Collaborator samples were shipped for TCRbeta analysis as frozen whole blood, isolated PBMCs, or DNA extracted from either sample type. On this clone itself: This receptor's antigen is unknown. No quality values exist for individual bases; no much larger clone is one base distant.

Sequences were obtained from peripheral blood. This TCR was sampled from a human donor in a cohort sampled during active COVID-19. The chain employs TRBV5-1 and TRBJ1-6, with an unclear D gene assignment. The DNA sequence reads TGCGCCAGCAGTTTGACCGGAGCCGGAGATAATTCACCCCTCCACTTT. It translates as CASSLTGAGDNSPLHF.